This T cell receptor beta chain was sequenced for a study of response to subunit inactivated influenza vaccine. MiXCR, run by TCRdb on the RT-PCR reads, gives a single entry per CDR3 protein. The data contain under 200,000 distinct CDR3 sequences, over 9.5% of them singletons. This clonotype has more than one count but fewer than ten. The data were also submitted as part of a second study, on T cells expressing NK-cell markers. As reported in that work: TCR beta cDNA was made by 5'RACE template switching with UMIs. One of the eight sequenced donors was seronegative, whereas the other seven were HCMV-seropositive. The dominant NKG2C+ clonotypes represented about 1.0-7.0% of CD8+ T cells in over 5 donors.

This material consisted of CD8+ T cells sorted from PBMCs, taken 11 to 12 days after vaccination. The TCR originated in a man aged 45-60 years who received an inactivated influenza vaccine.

The CDR3 bases are TGCAGTGCTAGACCTGGGGCCTCCTACGAGCAGTACTTC. It specifies CSARPGASYEQYF. This chain joins TRBV20-1 and TRBJ2-7; D might be TRBD1 (5 bases). Trimming took 2 bases from V and 0 from J, leaving 8 bases between them. Germline CDR1 and CDR2: DFQATT and SNEGSKA (reference sequence). The CDR3 contains 13 residues.